This TCR beta chain originates from a study of cytomegalovirus exposure and HLA in healthy donors. Looking at the study overall: Out of about 360 genotyped donors, 81% belonged to the Caucasian-associated ancestry cluster.

The PCR used 60 Vbeta and 13 Jbeta primers. Using immunoSEQ multiplex PCR, the repertoire was profiled, and TCRdb retains in-frame clones only, with some absent. The sample has 200,000 to 300,000 clones; roughly 84% are singletons. This clone was counted once. Losses at the gene ends were 6 bases for V and 7 bases for J; bases not matched to a gene: 11. Germline V gives CDR1 MNHEY, CDR2 SMNVEV (reference sequence). This CDR3 contains 15 residues. The TCR was taken from a girl aged 2-9 years in good health and CMV-seronegative. The sequencing sample was made of PBMCs. The rearrangement joins TRBV27 to TRBJ1-5; TRBD1 matches 8 bases. This CDR3 is CASSLTGTGAQPQHF. CDR3 in DNA: TGTGCCAGCAGCTTAACCGGGACAGGCGCGCAGCCCCAGCATTTT.